This T cell receptor (beta chain) is from a study of blood T cell repertoires in COVID-19. Here immunoSEQ multiplex PCR was the method, and the copy in TCRdb shows in-frame clones only, minus some. The profile shows approximately 260,000 clones, around 85% of them singletons. The germline V gene encodes CDR1 MNHEY and CDR2 SMNVEV (reference sequence). The V and J ends lost 0 bases and 5 bases, in that order; junction bases with no gene match: 4. This CDR3 is 15 amino acids long. Living in 24 US areas, the participants were between roughly 18 and 89 years of age. This sequence joins TRBV27 and TRBJ2-7; 10 bases are shared with TRBD2. The receptor was isolated from a woman aged 35 to 49 with acute COVID-19. Input material: PBMCs or T cells enriched from blood (not recorded which). The CDR3 sequence: CASSLSLAGRNEQYF. Written as DNA, the CDR3 is TGTGCCAGCAGTTTATCACTAGCGGGAAGAAACGAGCAGTACTTC.